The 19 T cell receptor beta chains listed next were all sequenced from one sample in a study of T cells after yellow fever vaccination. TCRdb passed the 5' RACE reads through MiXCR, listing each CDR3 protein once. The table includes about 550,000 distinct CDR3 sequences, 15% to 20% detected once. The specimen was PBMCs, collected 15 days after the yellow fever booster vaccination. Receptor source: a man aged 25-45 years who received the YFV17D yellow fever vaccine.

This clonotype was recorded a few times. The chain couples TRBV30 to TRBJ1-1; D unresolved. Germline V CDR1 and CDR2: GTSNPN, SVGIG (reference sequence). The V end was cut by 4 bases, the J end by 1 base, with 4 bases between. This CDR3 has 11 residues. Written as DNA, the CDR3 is TGTGCCTGGACATGGAACACTGAAGCTTTCTTT. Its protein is CAWTWNTEAFF. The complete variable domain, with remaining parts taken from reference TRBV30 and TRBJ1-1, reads SQTIHQWPATLVQPVGSPLSLECTVEGTSNPNLYWYRQAAGRGLQLLFYSVGIGQISSEVPQNLSASRPQDRQFILSSKKLLLSDSGFYLCAWTWNTEAFFGQGTRLTVV.

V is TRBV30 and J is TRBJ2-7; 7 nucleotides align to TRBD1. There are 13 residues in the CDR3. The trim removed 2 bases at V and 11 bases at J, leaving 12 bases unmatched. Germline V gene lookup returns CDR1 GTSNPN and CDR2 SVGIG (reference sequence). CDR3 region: CAWSPGTAGLEYF. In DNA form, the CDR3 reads TGTGCCTGGAGTCCCGGGACAGCCGGTTTGGAGTACTTC.

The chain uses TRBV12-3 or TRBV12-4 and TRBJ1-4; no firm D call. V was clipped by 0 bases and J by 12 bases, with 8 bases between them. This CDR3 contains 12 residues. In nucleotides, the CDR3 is TGTGCCAGCAGTTTAGCGGGCACGGAACTGTTTTTT. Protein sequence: CASSLAGTELFF.

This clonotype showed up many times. The CDR3 coding sequence is TGCGCCAGCAGCACTGGACAGGGATGGGGCACTGAAGCTTTCTTT. It translates to CASSTGQGWGTEAFF. V and J are TRBV5-1 and TRBJ1-1; TRBD1 matches 8 bases. Germline values: CDR1 SGHRS, CDR2 YFSETQ. V trimming: 4 bases; J trimming: 4 bases; junction bases outside the gene matches: 9. This CDR3 is built from 15 residues.

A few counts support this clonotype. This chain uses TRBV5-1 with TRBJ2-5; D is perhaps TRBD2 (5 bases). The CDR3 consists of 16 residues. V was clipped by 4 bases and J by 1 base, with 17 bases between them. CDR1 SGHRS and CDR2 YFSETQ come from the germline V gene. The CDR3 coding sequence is TGCGCCAGCAGCCAGAAGTTGGCGGGCTTCCAAGAGACCCAGTACTTC. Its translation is CASSQKLAGFQETQYF. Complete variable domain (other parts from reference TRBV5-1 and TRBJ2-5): KAGVTQTPRYLIKTRGQQVTLSCSPISGHRSVSWYQQTPGQGLQFLFEYFSETQRNKGNFPGRFSGRQFSNSRSEMNVSTLELGDSALYLCASSQKLAGFQETQYFGPGTRLLVL.

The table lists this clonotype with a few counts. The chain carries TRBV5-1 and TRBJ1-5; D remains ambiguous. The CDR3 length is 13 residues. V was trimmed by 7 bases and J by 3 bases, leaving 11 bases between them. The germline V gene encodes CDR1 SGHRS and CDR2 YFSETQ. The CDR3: CASSSSFNQPQHF. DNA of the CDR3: TGCGCCAGCTCCTCTTCCTTCAATCAGCCCCAGCATTTT.

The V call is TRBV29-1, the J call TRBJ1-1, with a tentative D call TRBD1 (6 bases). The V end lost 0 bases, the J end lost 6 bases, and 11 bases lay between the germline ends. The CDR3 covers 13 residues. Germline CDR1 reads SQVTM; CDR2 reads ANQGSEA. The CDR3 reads CSVEEAGVSEAFF. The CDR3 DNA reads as TGCAGCGTTGAAGAGGCAGGGGTCTCTGAAGCTTTCTTT.

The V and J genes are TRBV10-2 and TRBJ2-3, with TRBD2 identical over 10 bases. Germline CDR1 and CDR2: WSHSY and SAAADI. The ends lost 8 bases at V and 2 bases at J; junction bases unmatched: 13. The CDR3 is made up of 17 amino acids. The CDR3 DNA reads TGCGCCAGCGGTTCTGTTAGCGGGAGGCGAAACACAGATACGCAGTATTTT. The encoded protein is CASGSVSGRRNTDTQYF.

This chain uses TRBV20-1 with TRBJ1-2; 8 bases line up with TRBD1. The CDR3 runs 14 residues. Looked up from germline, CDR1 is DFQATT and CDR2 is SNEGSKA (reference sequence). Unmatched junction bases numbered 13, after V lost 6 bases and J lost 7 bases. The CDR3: CSATLQGAYSGYTF. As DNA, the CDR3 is TGCAGTGCAACCCTCCAGGGGGCCTATAGTGGCTACACCTTC.

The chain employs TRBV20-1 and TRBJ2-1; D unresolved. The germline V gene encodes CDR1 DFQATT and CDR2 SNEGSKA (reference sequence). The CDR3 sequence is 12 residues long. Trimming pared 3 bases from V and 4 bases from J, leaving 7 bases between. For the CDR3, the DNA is TGCAGTGCTAGCCCCTTATACAATGAGCAGTTCTTC. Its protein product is CSASPLYNEQFF.

CDR3 sequence: CASSFRTGRTEAFF. Written as DNA, the CDR3 is TGTGCCAGCAGTTTCAGGACAGGGAGGACTGAAGCTTTCTTT. J is TRBJ1-1 and V is TRBV27; 8 bases line up with TRBD1. The CDR3 loop spans 14 amino acids. Germline V gene data show CDR1 as MNHEY and CDR2 as SMNVEV (reference sequence). The J segment lost 5 bases and the V segment lost 3 bases, leaving 5 bases of the junction unmatched.

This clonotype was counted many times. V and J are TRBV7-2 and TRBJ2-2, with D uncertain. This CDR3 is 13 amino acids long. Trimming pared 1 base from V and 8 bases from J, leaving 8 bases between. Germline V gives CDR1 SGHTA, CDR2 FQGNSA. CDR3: CASSLGGMGELFF. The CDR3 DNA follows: TGTGCCAGCAGCTTAGGTGGAATGGGGGAGCTGTTTTTT.

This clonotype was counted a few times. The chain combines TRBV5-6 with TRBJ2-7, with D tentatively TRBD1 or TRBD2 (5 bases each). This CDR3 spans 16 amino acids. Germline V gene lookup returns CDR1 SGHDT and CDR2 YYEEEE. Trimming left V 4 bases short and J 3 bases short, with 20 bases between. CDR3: CASSPAAGRVLYEQYF. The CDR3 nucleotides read TGTGCCAGCAGCCCCGCCGCGGGCAGGGTTCTCTACGAGCAGTACTTC.

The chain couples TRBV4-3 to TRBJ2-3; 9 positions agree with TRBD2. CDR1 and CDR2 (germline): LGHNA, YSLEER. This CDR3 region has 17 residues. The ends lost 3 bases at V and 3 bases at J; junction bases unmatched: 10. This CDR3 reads CASSQSYQAGGTDTQYF. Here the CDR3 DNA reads TGCGCCAGCAGCCAGTCTTATCAAGCGGGAGGAACAGATACGCAGTATTTT.

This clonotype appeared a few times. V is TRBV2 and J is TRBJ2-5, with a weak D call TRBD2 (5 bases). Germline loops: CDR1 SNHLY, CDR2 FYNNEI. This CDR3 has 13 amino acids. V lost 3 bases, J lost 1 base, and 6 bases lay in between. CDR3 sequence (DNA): TGTGCCAGCAGTGATCTAGCCCAAGAGACCCAGTACTTC. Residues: CASSDLAQETQYF.

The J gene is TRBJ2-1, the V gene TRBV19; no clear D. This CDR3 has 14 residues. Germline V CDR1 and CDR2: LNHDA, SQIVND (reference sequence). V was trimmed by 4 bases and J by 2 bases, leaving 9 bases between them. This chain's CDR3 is CASSKRGAYNEQFF. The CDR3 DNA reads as TGTGCCAGTAGTAAACGTGGGGCCTACAATGAGCAGTTCTTC.

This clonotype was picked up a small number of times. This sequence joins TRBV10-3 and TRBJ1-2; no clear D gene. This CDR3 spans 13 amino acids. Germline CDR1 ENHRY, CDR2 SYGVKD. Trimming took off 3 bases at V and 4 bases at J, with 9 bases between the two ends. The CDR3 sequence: CAISDSTTYGYTF. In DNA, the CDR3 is TGTGCCATCAGTGATTCGACAACCTATGGCTACACCTTC.

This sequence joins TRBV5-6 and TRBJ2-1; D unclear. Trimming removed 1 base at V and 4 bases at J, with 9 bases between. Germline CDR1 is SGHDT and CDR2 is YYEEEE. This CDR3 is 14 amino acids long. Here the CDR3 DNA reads TGTGCCAGCAGCTTGACGATGGGGTACAATGAGCAGTTCTTC. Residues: CASSLTMGYNEQFF.

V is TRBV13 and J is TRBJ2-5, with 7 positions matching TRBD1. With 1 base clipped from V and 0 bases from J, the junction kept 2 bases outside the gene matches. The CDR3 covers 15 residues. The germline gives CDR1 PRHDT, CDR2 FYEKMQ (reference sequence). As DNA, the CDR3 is TGTGCCAGCAGCTTAGACAGGGGCGACCAAGAGACCCAGTACTTC. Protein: CASSLDRGDQETQYF.